Given below is one T cell receptor beta chain in context. This CDR3 region has 15 residues. V lost 1 base, J lost 8 bases, and 14 bases lay in between. Germline CDR1 SGHAT, CDR2 FQNNGV. This record comes from a study of PD-L1 blockade in urothelial cancer. Study background: Patients with male sex and bladder-origin urothelial cancer accounted for about 85% of the roughly 29 enrolled.

Locally advanced or metastatic urothelial carcinoma was present in patients. TCRdb keeps only in-frame clones here, not all; method: immunoSEQ multiplex PCR. Of just under 40,000 clones in the sample, around 88% were seen once. The sequence derives from a man in his sixties with urothelial cancer. J is TRBJ1-4 and V is TRBV11-2; D unclear. Sequenced material: PBMCs, taken around atezolizumab (anti-PD-L1) treatment. The CDR3 nucleotides are TGTGCCAGCAGCTTAGCTGGAGGGAGGGAAGAAAAACTGTTTTTT. Translating gives CASSLAGGREEKLFF.